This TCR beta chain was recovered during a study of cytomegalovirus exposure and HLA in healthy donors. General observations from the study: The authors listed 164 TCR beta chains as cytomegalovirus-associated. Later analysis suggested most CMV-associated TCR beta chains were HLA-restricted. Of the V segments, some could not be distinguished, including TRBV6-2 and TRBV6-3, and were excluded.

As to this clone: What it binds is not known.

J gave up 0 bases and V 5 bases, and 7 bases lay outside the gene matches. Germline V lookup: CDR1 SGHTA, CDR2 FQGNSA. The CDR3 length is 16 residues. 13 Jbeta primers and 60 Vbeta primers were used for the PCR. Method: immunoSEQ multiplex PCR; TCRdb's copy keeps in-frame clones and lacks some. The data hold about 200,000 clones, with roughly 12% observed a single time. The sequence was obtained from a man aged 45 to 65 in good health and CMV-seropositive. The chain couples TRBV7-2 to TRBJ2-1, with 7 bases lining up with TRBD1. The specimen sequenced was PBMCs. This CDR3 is CASSPKGQSSYNEQFF. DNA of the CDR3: TGTGCCAGCAGCCCTAAGGGACAGTCCTCCTACAATGAGCAGTTCTTC.